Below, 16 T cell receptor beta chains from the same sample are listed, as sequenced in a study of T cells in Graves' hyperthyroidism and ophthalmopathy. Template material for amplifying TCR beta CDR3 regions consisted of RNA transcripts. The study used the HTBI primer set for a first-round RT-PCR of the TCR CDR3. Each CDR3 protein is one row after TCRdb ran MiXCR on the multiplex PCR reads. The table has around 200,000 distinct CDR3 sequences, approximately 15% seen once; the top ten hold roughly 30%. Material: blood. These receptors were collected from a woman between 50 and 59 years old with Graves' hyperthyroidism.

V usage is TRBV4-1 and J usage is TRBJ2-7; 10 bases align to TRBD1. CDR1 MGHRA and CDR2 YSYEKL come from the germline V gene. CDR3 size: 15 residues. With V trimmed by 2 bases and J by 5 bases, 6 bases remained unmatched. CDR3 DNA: TGCGCCAGCAGCCAACCCCGGGACAGGGGACACGAGCAGTACTTC. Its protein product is CASSQPRDRGHEQYF.

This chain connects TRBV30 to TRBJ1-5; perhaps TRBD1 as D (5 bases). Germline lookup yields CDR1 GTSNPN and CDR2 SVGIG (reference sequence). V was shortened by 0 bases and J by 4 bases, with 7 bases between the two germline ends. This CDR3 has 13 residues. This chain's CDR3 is CAWSVSGNQPQHF. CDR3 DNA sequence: TGTGCCTGGAGTGTATCAGGGAATCAGCCCCAGCATTTT.

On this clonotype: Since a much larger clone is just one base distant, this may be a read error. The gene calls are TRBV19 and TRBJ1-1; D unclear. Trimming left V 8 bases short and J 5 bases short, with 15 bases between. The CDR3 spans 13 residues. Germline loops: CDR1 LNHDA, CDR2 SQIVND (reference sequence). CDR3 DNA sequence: TGTGCCAGTGGCCTCACGGGGAAAACTGAAGCTTTCTTT. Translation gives CASGLTGKTEAFF.

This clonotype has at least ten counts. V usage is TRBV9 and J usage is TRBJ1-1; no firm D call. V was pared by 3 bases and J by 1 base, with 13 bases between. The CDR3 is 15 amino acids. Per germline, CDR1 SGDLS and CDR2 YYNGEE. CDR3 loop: CASSAGDFGNTEAFF. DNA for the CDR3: TGTGCCAGCAGCGCCGGTGATTTTGGGAACACTGAAGCTTTCTTT.

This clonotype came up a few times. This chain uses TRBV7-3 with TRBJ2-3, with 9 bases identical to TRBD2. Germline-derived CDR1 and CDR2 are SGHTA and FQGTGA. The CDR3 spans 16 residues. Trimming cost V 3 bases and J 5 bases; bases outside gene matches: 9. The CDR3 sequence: CASSLTSGTEGDTQYF. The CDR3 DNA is TGTGCCAGCAGCTTGACTAGCGGCACCGAGGGAGATACGCAGTATTTT.

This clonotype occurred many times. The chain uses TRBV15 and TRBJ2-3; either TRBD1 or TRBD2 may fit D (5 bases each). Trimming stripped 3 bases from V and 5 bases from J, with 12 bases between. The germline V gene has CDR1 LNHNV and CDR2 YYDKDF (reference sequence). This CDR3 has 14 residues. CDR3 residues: CATSSRGVGDTQYF. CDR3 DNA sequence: TGTGCCACCAGCAGTCGAGGGGTAGGAGATACGCAGTATTTT.

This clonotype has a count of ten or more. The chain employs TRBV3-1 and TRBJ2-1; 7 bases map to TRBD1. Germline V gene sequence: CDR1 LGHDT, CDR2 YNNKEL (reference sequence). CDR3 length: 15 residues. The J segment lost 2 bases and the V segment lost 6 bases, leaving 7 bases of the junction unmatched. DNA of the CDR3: TGTGCCAGCAGACCATCCGGGACAGCCTACAATGAGCAGTTCTTC. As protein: CASRPSGTAYNEQFF.

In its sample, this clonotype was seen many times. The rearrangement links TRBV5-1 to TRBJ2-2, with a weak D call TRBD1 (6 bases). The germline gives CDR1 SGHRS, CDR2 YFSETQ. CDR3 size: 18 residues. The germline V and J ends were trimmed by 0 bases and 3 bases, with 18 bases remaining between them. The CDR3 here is CASSLEQGAWGDTGELFF. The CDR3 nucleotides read TGCGCCAGCAGCTTGGAACAGGGCGCTTGGGGAGACACCGGGGAGCTGTTTTTT.

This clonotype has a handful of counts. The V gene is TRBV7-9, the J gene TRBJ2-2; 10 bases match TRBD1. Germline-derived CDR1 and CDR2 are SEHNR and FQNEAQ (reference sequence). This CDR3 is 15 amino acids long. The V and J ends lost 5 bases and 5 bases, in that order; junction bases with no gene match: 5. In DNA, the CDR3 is TGTGCCAGCAGCGGCCGGGACAGGGGTACCGGGGAGCTGTTTTTT. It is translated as CASSGRDRGTGELFF. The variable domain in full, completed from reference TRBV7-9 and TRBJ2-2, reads DTGVSQNPRHKITKRGQNVTFRCDPISEHNRLYWYRQTLGQGPEFLTYFQNEAQLEKSRLLSDRFSAERPKGSFSTLEIQRTEQGDSAMYLCASSGRDRGTGELFFGEGSRLTVL.

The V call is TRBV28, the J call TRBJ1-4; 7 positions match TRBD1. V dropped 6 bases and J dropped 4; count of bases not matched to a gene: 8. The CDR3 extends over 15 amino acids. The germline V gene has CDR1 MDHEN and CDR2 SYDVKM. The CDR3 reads CASRESGTVNEKLFF. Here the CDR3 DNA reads TGTGCCAGCAGGGAATCCGGGACAGTTAATGAAAAACTGTTTTTT.

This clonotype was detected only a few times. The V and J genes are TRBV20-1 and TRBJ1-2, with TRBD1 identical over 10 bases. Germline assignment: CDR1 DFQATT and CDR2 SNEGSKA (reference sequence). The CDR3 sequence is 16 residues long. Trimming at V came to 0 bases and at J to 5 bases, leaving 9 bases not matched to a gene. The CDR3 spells CSARDGGDRGVYGYTF. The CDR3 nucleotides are TGCAGTGCTAGAGATGGCGGGGACAGGGGCGTATATGGCTACACCTTC.

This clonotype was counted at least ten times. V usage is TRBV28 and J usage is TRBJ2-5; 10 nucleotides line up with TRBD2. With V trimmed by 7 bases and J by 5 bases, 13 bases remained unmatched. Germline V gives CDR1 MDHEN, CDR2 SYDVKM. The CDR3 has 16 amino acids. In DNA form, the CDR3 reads TGTGCCAGCACCCTAGGGGCTAGCGGGGGCTTGGAGACCCAGTACTTC. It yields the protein CASTLGASGGLETQYF.

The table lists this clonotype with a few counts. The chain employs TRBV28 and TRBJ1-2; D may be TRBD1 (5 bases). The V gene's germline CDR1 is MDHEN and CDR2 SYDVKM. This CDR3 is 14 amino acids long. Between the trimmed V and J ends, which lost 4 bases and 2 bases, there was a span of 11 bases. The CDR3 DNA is TGTGCCAGCAGTTCTACAGGAGAAAACTATGGCTACACCTTC. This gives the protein CASSSTGENYGYTF.

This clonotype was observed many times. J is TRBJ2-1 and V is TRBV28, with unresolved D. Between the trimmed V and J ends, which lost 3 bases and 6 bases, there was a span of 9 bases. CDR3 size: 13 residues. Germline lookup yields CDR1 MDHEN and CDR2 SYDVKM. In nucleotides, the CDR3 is TGTGCCAGCAGTTTGCCACCCCCCAATGAGCAGTTCTTC. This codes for CASSLPPPNEQFF.

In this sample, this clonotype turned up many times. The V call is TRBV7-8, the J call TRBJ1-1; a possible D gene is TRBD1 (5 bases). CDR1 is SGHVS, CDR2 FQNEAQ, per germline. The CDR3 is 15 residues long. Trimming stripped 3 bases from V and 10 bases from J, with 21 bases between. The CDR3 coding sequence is TGTGCCAGCAGCTTCGCTTTTTCCGGGCAGGGTTCAGCTTTCTTT. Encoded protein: CASSFAFSGQGSAFF.

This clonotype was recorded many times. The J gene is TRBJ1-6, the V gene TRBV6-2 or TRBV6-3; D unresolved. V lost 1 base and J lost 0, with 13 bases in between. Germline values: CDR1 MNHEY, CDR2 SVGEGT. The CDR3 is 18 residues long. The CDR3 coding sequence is TGTGCCAGCAGTTACTTGATCGCGATCAGCTCCTATAATTCACCCCTCCACTTT. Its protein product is CASSYLIAISSYNSPLHF.